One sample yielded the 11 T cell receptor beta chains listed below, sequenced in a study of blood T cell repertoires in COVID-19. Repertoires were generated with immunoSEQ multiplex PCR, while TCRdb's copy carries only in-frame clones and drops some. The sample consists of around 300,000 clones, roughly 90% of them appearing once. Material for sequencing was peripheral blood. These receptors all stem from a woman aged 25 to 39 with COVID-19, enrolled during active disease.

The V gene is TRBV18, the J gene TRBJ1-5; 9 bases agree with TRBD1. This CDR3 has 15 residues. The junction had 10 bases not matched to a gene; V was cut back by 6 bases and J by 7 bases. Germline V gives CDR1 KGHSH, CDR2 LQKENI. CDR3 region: CASSAGTGPGQPQHF. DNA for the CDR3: TGTGCCAGCTCGGCGGGGACAGGGCCAGGCCAGCCCCAGCATTTT.

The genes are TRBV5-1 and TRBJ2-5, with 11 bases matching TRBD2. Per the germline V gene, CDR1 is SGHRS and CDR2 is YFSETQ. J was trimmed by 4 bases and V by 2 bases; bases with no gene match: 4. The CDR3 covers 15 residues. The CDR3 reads CASSLLAGAGETQYF. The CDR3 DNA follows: TGCGCCAGCAGCTTACTAGCGGGAGCTGGAGAGACCCAGTACTTC.

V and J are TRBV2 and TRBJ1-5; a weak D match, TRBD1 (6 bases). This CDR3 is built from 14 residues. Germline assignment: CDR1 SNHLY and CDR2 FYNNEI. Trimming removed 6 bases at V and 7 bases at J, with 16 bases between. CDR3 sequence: CASRGTPGGQPQHF. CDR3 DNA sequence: TGTGCCAGCAGGGGGACACCGGGGGGCCAGCCCCAGCATTTT.

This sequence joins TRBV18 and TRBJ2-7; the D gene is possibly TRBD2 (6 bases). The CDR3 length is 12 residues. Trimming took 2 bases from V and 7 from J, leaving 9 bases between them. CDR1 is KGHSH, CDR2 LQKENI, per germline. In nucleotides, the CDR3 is TGTGCCAGCTCACCAGACCTAGCGGAGCAGTACTTC. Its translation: CASSPDLAEQYF.

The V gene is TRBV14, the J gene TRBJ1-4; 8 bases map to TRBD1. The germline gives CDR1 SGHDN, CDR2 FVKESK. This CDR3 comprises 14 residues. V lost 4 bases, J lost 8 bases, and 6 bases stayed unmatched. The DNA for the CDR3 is TGTGCCAGCAGCCCCCGGACAGGGCGGGAAAAACTGTTTTTT. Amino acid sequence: CASSPRTGREKLFF.

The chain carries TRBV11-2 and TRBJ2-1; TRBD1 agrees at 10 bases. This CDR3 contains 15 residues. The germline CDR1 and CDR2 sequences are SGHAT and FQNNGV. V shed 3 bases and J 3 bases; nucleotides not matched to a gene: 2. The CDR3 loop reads CASSLGQGYYNEQFF. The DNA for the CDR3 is TGTGCCAGCAGCTTGGGACAGGGGTACTACAATGAGCAGTTCTTC.

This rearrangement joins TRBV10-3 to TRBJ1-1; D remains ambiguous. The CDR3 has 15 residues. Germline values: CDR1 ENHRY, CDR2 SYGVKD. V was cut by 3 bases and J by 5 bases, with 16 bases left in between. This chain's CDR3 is CAISDMWGSGTEAFF. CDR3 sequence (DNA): TGTGCCATCAGTGATATGTGGGGTTCGGGGACTGAAGCTTTCTTT.

CDR3 bases: TGTGCCAGCAGTTCCTCTAGCGGGAGGGCCTCCGATACGCAGTATTTT. It is translated as CASSSSSGRASDTQYF. The chain couples TRBV6-5 to TRBJ2-3, with 12 nucleotides matching TRBD2. V shed 4 bases and J 6 bases; nucleotides not matched to a gene: 8. CDR1 is MNHEY and CDR2 is SVGAGI in the germline V gene. The CDR3 length is 16 residues.

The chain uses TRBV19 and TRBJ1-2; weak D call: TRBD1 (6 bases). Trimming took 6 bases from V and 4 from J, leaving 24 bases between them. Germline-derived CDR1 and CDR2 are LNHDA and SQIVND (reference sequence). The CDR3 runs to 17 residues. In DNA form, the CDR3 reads TGTGCCAGTAGCGACCGACAGGATCCTCCCCCTGGCTATGGCTACACCTTC. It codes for CASSDRQDPPPGYGYTF.

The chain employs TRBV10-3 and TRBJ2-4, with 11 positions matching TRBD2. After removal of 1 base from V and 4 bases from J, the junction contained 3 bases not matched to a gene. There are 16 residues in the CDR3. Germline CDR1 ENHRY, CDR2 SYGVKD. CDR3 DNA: TGTGCCATCAGTGAGTGGGCTAGCGGGGGGAAAAACATTCAGTACTTC. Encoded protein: CAISEWASGGKNIQYF.

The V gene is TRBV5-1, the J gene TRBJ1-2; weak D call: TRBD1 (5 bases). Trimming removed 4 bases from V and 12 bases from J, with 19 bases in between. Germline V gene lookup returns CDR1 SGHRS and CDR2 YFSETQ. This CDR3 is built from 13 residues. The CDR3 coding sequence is TGCGCCAGCAGCCCGGGACTTCCGCGGGACCACACCTTC. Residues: CASSPGLPRDHTF. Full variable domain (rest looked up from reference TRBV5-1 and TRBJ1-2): KAGVTQTPRYLIKTRGQQVTLSCSPISGHRSVSWYQQTPGQGLQFLFEYFSETQRNKGNFPGRFSGRQFSNSRSEMNVSTLELGDSALYLCASSPGLPRDHTFGSGTRLTVV.